A single sample is the source of the 16 T cell receptor beta chains below, sequenced in a study of T cell repertoires in aging, cancer and after chemotherapy. Multiplex touch-down PCR with TRB-A/B primers amplified rearranged V-D-J TRB sequences. TCRdb fed the multiplex PCR reads into MiXCR, producing one record per CDR3 protein. The sample consists of 10,000 to 15,000 distinct CDR3 sequences, just over 30% of them appearing once. Amplification of TCR beta used genomic DNA extracted from peripheral blood. Sequencing was done on a sample of blood. All receptors derive from a human donor in good health. The donor label of this sample is uncertain.

The genes are TRBV20-1 and TRBJ2-3; 8 bases are a match to TRBD2. Per the germline V gene, CDR1 is DFQATT and CDR2 is SNEGSKA (reference sequence). With V trimmed by 4 bases and J by 6 bases, 6 bases remained unmatched. This CDR3 spans 13 amino acids. CDR3 in DNA: TGCAGTGCTATGGCGGGGGGCCGGGATACGCAGTATTTT. Translated, it gives CSAMAGGRDTQYF.

The rearrangement links TRBV5-6 to TRBJ1-1, with D possibly being TRBD1 (5 bases). Trimming stripped 2 bases from V and 1 base from J, with 12 bases between. This CDR3 spans 15 amino acids. The germline V gene encodes CDR1 SGHDT and CDR2 YYEEEE. The DNA for the CDR3 is TGTGCCAGCAGCTTTCCAGACAGAAGGAACACTGAAGCTTTCTTT. Translated: CASSFPDRRNTEAFF.

This clonotype was counted between two and nine times. The chain has TRBV6-6 and TRBJ2-5; the D is unclear. The length of the CDR3 is 13 residues. CDR1 is MNHNY and CDR2 is SVGAGI in the germline V gene (reference sequence). The V and J ends lost 5 bases and 5 bases respectively, with 12 bases between them. The CDR3 nucleotides read TGTGCCAGCAGTGAGTCGGGTACGGAGACCCAGTACTTC. This translates into CASSESGTETQYF.

This clonotype was found a few times. The chain couples TRBV7-2 to TRBJ1-5; D perhaps matches TRBD1 (5 bases). V was trimmed by 5 bases and J by 5 bases, leaving 16 bases between them. This CDR3 has 15 amino acids. Germline V lookup: CDR1 SGHTA, CDR2 FQGNSA. CDR3 loop: CASSTRFGGDQPQHF. The CDR3 DNA reads TGTGCCAGCAGCACCAGATTCGGGGGGGATCAGCCCCAGCATTTT.

This clonotype was seen only once. This rearrangement joins TRBV20-1 to TRBJ1-1; no clear D. The germline V gene has CDR1 DFQATT and CDR2 SNEGSKA (reference sequence). The CDR3 is 11 residues long. Trimming cost V 3 bases and J 11 bases, with 13 bases left between them. Here the CDR3 reads CSASPAEKAFF. CDR3 bases: TGCAGTGCTAGTCCGGCCGAGAAGGCTTTCTTT.

The rearrangement joins TRBV6-4 to TRBJ2-1; 9 nucleotides match TRBD2. The CDR3 runs 15 residues. The junction had 10 bases not matched to a gene; V was cut back by 6 bases and J by 7 bases. Germline CDR1 reads MRHNA; CDR2 reads SNTAGT. The CDR3 coding sequence is TGTGCCAGCAGCCAACCGGGACTAGCATCGAATGAGCAGTTCTTC. It specifies CASSQPGLASNEQFF.

The chain uses TRBV29-1 and TRBJ1-2; 12 nucleotides align to TRBD1. V was pared by 6 bases and J by 4 bases, with 3 bases of the junction left unmatched. The CDR3 has 13 residues. Per the germline V gene, CDR1 is SQVTM and CDR2 is ANQGSEA. CDR3 in amino acids: CSVGTGGSYGYTF. CDR3 nucleotides: TGCAGCGTGGGGACAGGGGGCAGCTATGGCTACACCTTC.

This clonotype was picked up a small number of times. The chain is built from TRBV5-1 and TRBJ2-3; D is undetermined. Trimming removed 6 bases at V and 0 bases at J, with 14 bases between. The germline V gene has CDR1 SGHRS and CDR2 YFSETQ. CDR3 length: 15 amino acids. The CDR3 here is CASKPTSPSTDTQYF. The DNA for the CDR3 is TGCGCCAGCAAACCGACATCGCCTAGCACAGATACGCAGTATTTT. Using reference TRBV5-1 and TRBJ2-3 for the parts outside the CDR3, the full variable domain is KAGVTQTPRYLIKTRGQQVTLSCSPISGHRSVSWYQQTPGQGLQFLFEYFSETQRNKGNFPGRFSGRQFSNSRSEMNVSTLELGDSALYLCASKPTSPSTDTQYFGPGTRLTVL.

Within the sample, this clonotype is medium-sized. The CDR3 here is CASSEALAGGTDTQYF. CDR3 in DNA: TGTGCCAGCAGTGAAGCACTAGCGGGGGGCACAGATACGCAGTATTTT. This sequence joins TRBV6-1 and TRBJ2-3; 11 bases fit TRBD2. The germline V gene encodes CDR1 MNHNS and CDR2 SASEGT. J gave up 1 base and V 0 bases, and 0 bases lay outside the gene matches. The CDR3 is 16 residues long.

Only one count was recorded for this clonotype. This chain links TRBV4-2 with TRBJ1-2, with a possible D match to TRBD1 (5 bases). In germline, CDR1 is LGHNA, CDR2 YNFKEQ. Trimming shortened V by 1 base and J by 8 bases, and 17 bases separated the two germline ends. There are 15 residues in the CDR3. The CDR3 nucleotides are TGTGCCAGCAGCCAAGGTATGGAAGGGGCTGGAGGCTACACCTTC. Residues: CASSQGMEGAGGYTF.

By its share, this clonotype is medium-sized. The CDR3 DNA is TGTGCCAGCAGTCTACCGGGACTAGCGGGGGGGCAGTTCTTC. Encoded protein: CASSLPGLAGGQFF. The V and J genes are TRBV27 and TRBJ2-1, with 15 bases lining up with TRBD2. Unmatched junction bases numbered 5, after V lost 5 bases and J lost 12 bases. This CDR3 is 14 amino acids long. Germline CDR1 reads MNHEY; CDR2 reads SMNVEV (reference sequence).

There are a few counts of this clonotype. J is TRBJ1-3 and V is TRBV5-6, with 7 bases that match TRBD1. Trimming at V came to 0 bases and at J to 5 bases, leaving 5 bases not matched to a gene. CDR3 size: 15 residues. Germline V lookup: CDR1 SGHDT, CDR2 YYEEEE. The CDR3 protein is CASSLGTGRRNTIYF. CDR3 bases: TGTGCCAGCAGCTTGGGGACAGGTCGCAGAAACACCATATATTTT.

This CDR3 reads CAIRRQGSEKLFF. The CDR3 nucleotides are TGTGCCATCAGGAGGCAGGGGTCTGAAAAACTGTTTTTT. This sequence joins TRBV6-1 and TRBJ1-4, with D tentatively TRBD1 (6 bases). Germline V lookup: CDR1 MNHNS, CDR2 SASEGT. This CDR3 has 13 residues. V was clipped by 10 bases and J by 7 bases, with 16 bases between them.

The chain has TRBV7-6 and TRBJ2-2, with D possibly being TRBD2 (6 bases). Germline V gene lookup returns CDR1 SGHVS and CDR2 FNYEAQ. The CDR3 totals 17 residues. Trimming left V 0 bases short and J 0 bases short, with 11 bases between. The CDR3, as DNA: TGTGCCAGCAGCTTAGCGGGAGGCACCTCGAACACCGGGGAGCTGTTTTTT. It is translated as CASSLAGGTSNTGELFF. The whole variable domain, filled in from reference TRBV7-6 and TRBJ2-2, reads GAGVSQSPRYKVTKRGQDVALRCDPISGHVSLYWYRQALGQGPEFLTYFNYEAQQDKSGLPNDRFSAERPEGSISTLTIQRTEQRDSAMYRCASSLAGGTSNTGELFFGEGSRLTVL.

In its sample, this clonotype was seen a few times. The rearrangement uses TRBV13 and TRBJ2-1; the D gene is possibly TRBD2 (7 bases). The CDR3 has 17 amino acids. V lost 5 bases and J 9 bases, leaving 26 bases between the germline ends. The germline CDR1 and CDR2 sequences are PRHDT and FYEKMQ (reference sequence). CDR3 coding DNA: TGTGCCAGCAGCCGGAAGGGGGGGGGATTTCGTTTTGGTGAGCAGTTCTTC. As protein: CASSRKGGGFRFGEQFF.

This clonotype was seen a handful of times. The rearrangement joins TRBV18 to TRBJ1-2, with 7 positions matching TRBD1. V shed 0 bases and J 4 bases; nucleotides not matched to a gene: 5. In germline, CDR1 is KGHSH, CDR2 LQKENI. The CDR3 is made up of 15 amino acids. The CDR3 loop reads CASSPPQQGPYGYTF. Here the CDR3 DNA reads TGTGCCAGCTCACCACCGCAACAGGGGCCCTATGGCTACACCTTC.